This T cell receptor (beta chain) stems from a study of OX40 agonist ivuxolimab in advanced cancers. This clone occurred once. TCRdb's table, derived via immunoSEQ multiplex PCR, lists solely in-frame clones and lacks some. The sample carries approximately 70,000 clones, roughly 88% recorded once. The CDR3 spans 13 residues. V lost 3 bases and J 3 bases, leaving 9 bases between the germline ends. Per germline, CDR1 SGHTA and CDR2 FQGNSA. The material was CD4+ or CD8+ T cells sorted from blood, obtained in a trial of the OX40 agonist ivuxolimab. The chain links TRBV7-2 to TRBJ2-7, with D possibly being TRBD2 (5 bases). The TCR sequence derives from an adult with an advanced solid tumor such as melanoma, head and neck, liver or kidney cancer. The CDR3 DNA is TGTGCCAGCAGCTTTGGGAGAGACTACGAGCAGTACTTC. It specifies CASSFGRDYEQYF.